This T cell receptor beta chain was recorded in a study of siplizumab effects on memory and regulatory T cells. Here immunoSEQ multiplex PCR was the method, and the copy in TCRdb shows in-frame clones only, minus some. This table holds about 72,000 clones, roughly 89% found once. CDR3 length: 15 amino acids. Germline V gene lookup returns CDR1 MNHEY and CDR2 SVGAGI. V was cut by 0 bases and J by 0 bases, with 8 bases left in between. Regarding this clone: Its antigen is not known.

Regarding the study as a whole: Researchers could map only a minor fraction of alloreactive clones to unstimulated subsets. Some alloreactive sequences were traceable to unstimulated CD4+ memory cells, and siplizumab significantly reduced them.

The sequence was collected from a human donor in good health. The rearrangement links TRBV6-5 to TRBJ2-5; D is uncertain. Sequenced sample: CD8+ T cells sorted from blood. CDR3 protein: CASSYSSQDQETQYF. CDR3 in DNA: TGTGCCAGCAGTTACTCGAGTCAGGACCAAGAGACCCAGTACTTC.